A few counts support the clone carrying this T cell receptor (beta chain). The antigen is not known. Ipilimumab CTLA-4 blockade and focal radiation were given to patients with chemo-refractory metastatic non-small-cell lung cancer. Assay: immunoSEQ multiplex PCR; the TCRdb copy retains only in-frame clones and omits some. Of 60,000 or so clones detected, 75% to 85% appear once; the ten largest clones hold approximately 4.3%. This specimen comes from a study of radiotherapy plus CTLA-4 blockade in lung cancer. Study-wide points: Tumor-origin TCR clones grew in blood after radiotherapy plus ipilimumab.

V trimming: 2 bases; J trimming: 6 bases; junction bases outside the gene matches: 6. The CDR3 runs 16 residues. CDR1 and CDR2 from the germline V gene are MRHNA and SNTAGT. The sample in question was peripheral blood, obtained from a patient treated with radiotherapy plus ipilimumab. This chain links TRBV6-4 with TRBJ2-2; TRBD1 aligns across 10 bases. This clonotype was sampled from a human donor with non-small cell lung cancer who had a partial response to radiotherapy plus ipilimumab. The CDR3 loop is CASSDGGQGFSGELFF. The CDR3 DNA reads as TGTGCCAGCAGTGACGGGGGACAGGGGTTTTCCGGGGAGCTGTTTTTT.